These 24 T cell receptor beta chains came from one sample sequenced in a study of shared clonotypes between healthy human individuals (dated by TCRdb to 2018 to 2021). The library was made by the immunoSEQ multiplex PCR assay. The table was pulled from immuneACCESS by TCRdb, which kept in-frame rearrangements only. Such tables lose some clones; where checked, under half of the loss comes from unresolved V genes, and the rest has no known cause. This sample is represented by roughly 380,000 clones; just over 95% of them were singletons. 0.25% to 0.35% of the sample rests with the top ten. Sample: memory CD8+ T cells sorted from blood. Taken with the paper, the label for cell subset or site translates to: CD45RO+ cells pooled with CCR7-negative TemRA cells. All receptors come from a man aged 30 to 39 in good health.

The J gene is TRBJ1-1, the V gene TRBV18; TRBD1 agrees at 8 bases. The CDR3 loop spans 14 amino acids. After removal of 4 bases from V and 1 base from J, the junction contained 2 bases not matched to a gene. From germline, CDR1 is KGHSH and CDR2 LQKENI. The CDR3 spells CASSLGQGNTEAFF. CDR3 nucleotide sequence: TGTGCCAGCTCACTTGGACAGGGGAACACTGAAGCTTTCTTT.

This chain links TRBV7-9 with TRBJ2-4; the D gene could be TRBD1 or TRBD2 (6 bases each). The CDR3 has 15 residues. V was clipped by 2 bases and J by 6 bases, with 14 bases between them. Germline V CDR1 and CDR2: SEHNR, FQNEAQ (reference sequence). CDR3 protein: CASSLWRDTGNIQYF. CDR3 in DNA: TGTGCCAGCAGCTTATGGCGGGACACCGGAAACATTCAGTACTTC. The entire variable domain, with the rest obtained from reference TRBV7-9 and TRBJ2-4, is as follows: DTGVSQNPRHKITKRGQNVTFRCDPISEHNRLYWYRQTLGQGPEFLTYFQNEAQLEKSRLLSDRFSAERPKGSFSTLEIQRTEQGDSAMYLCASSLWRDTGNIQYFGAGTRLSVL.

This chain joins TRBV15 and TRBJ2-5; D is unresolved. Trimming shortened V by 0 bases and J by 3 bases, and 8 bases separated the two germline ends. Per germline, CDR1 LNHNV and CDR2 YYDKDF (reference sequence). This CDR3 is built from 14 residues. The CDR3 DNA is TGTGCCACCAGCAGAGATCCCCTAAAAGAGACCCAGTACTTC. Translation: CATSRDPLKETQYF.

The chain combines TRBV14 with TRBJ1-4; D remains unclear. V was shortened by 4 bases and J by 1 base, with 10 bases between the two germline ends. CDR3 length equals 15 residues. The germline gives CDR1 SGHDN, CDR2 FVKESK. The CDR3 protein is CASSRNVGTNEKLFF. CDR3 nucleotide sequence: TGTGCCAGCAGCCGAAATGTAGGAACTAATGAAAAACTGTTTTTT.

V gene TRBV20-1 combines with J gene TRBJ2-1, with D unresolved. Trimming removed 5 bases at V and 10 bases at J, with 12 bases between. This CDR3 contains 11 residues. The germline V gene encodes CDR1 DFQATT and CDR2 SNEGSKA (reference sequence). CDR3 coding DNA: TGCAGTGCTCTAAATGGGCGGGAGCAGTTCTTC. It specifies CSALNGREQFF.

This chain links TRBV11-3 with TRBJ2-7; 13 nucleotides match TRBD2. The junction had 18 bases not matched to a gene; V was cut back by 6 bases and J by 7 bases. Germline CDR1 is SGHNT and CDR2 is YENEEA. The CDR3 extends over 18 amino acids. The CDR3 DNA sequence: TGTGCCAGCAGTCAAGTCCTACTAAGACTAGCGGGAGGCAGTGAGCAGTACTTC. As protein: CASSQVLLRLAGGSEQYF. The complete variable domain, with remaining parts taken from reference TRBV11-3 and TRBJ2-7, reads EAGVVQSPRYKIIEKKQPVAFWCNPISGHNTLYWYLQNLGQGPELLIRYENEEAVDDSQLPKDRFSAERLKGVDSTLKIQPAELGDSAVYLCASSQVLLRLAGGSEQYFGPGTRLTVT.

The V call is TRBV11-2, the J call TRBJ2-7; 10 nucleotides align to TRBD2. The V segment lost 5 bases and the J segment 4 bases; nucleotides outside the gene matches: 8. Germline V gene data show CDR1 as SGHAT and CDR2 as FQNNGV. CDR3 length equals 15 residues. CDR3 sequence: CASSPMSSGSYEQYF. DNA for the CDR3: TGTGCCAGCAGCCCCATGTCTAGCGGGAGTTACGAGCAGTACTTC.

The chain combines TRBV5-4 with TRBJ2-3, with TRBD2 matching 10 bases. V gave up 4 bases and J gave up 4 bases; unmatched junction bases: 3. The CDR3 loop spans 14 amino acids. Germline V gene data show CDR1 as SGHNT and CDR2 as YYREEE (reference sequence). CDR3 sequence: CASSPGTSADTQYF. The CDR3 DNA reads as TGTGCCAGCAGCCCTGGGACTAGCGCAGATACGCAGTATTTT.

J is TRBJ2-3 and V is TRBV18; possibly TRBD2 for D (5 bases). The ends were cut back, 3 bases at V and 8 bases at J, with 9 bases in the middle. CDR1 is KGHSH and CDR2 is LQKENI in the germline V gene. The CDR3 totals 12 residues. The CDR3 sequence is CASSPKAGTQYF. CDR3 nucleotide sequence: TGTGCCAGCTCACCGAAGGCGGGTACGCAGTATTTT.

J is TRBJ2-3 and V is TRBV6-1, with a weak D call TRBD1 (6 bases). The CDR3 is made up of 15 amino acids. V lost 9 bases, J lost 2 bases, and 18 bases lay in between. The germline gives CDR1 MNHNS, CDR2 SASEGT. CDR3: CARLLRAGVTDTQYF. In DNA form, the CDR3 reads TGTGCCAGACTATTAAGGGCAGGGGTCACAGATACGCAGTATTTT.

The chain joins TRBV10-1 to TRBJ2-7; D is uncertain. The CDR3 runs 12 residues. With 9 bases removed from V and 2 bases from J, the gap between germline ends came to 11 bases. From germline, CDR1 is WNHNN and CDR2 SYGVQD (reference sequence). As DNA, the CDR3 is TGCGCCAGTACCGAGAGTACCTACGAGCAGTACTTC. This gives the protein CASTESTYEQYF.

About this clone: This same CDR3 is encoded by further DNA sequences in the sample. The gene calls are TRBV28 and TRBJ2-1, with D unresolved. The V and J ends lost 6 bases and 6 bases respectively, with 3 bases between them. The germline CDR1 and CDR2 sequences are MDHEN and SYDVKM. The CDR3 spans 10 residues. The chain's CDR3 is CASSFNEQFF. The CDR3 DNA is TGTGCCAGCAGCTTCAATGAGCAGTTCTTC.

This rearrangement joins TRBV1 to TRBJ1-1; the table's D call of TRBD1 was not tested on the DNA. TRBV1 is given as a pseudogene. The CDR3 length is 16 residues. The CDR3 loop is CTSSQEAGTGVTEAFF. CDR3 nucleotide sequence: TGCACCAGCAGCCAAGAGGCCGGGACAGGGGTCACTGAAGCTTTCTTT.

In DNA, the CDR3 is TGTGCCAGCAGCTTGGGGACTAGCGGGAAGGGGCGGGAGCTGTTTTTT. Its protein is CASSLGTSGKGRELFF. The V call is TRBV5-4, the J call TRBJ2-2; 12 bases fit TRBD2. Germline values: CDR1 SGHNT, CDR2 YYREEE (reference sequence). V shed 0 bases, J shed 9 bases, and the junction held 6 bases outside the gene matches. The CDR3 is made up of 16 amino acids.

J is TRBJ2-7 and V is TRBV6-1; 9 positions match TRBD1. CDR1 is MNHNS, CDR2 SASEGT, per germline. The length of the CDR3 is 13 residues. Losses at the gene ends were 8 bases for V and 1 base for J; bases not matched to a gene: 3. The CDR3 DNA reads TGTGCCAGCGGGACAGGGATGTCCTACGAGCAGTACTTC. This sequence encodes CASGTGMSYEQYF.

The chain carries TRBV25-1 and TRBJ1-1; D may be TRBD1 (5 bases). V lost 9 bases, J lost 1 base, and 9 bases lay in between. Germline V lookup: CDR1 MGHDK, CDR2 SYGVNS. CDR3 length: 12 residues. The CDR3 nucleotides are TGTGCCAGGAGGGACGAGAACACTGAAGCTTTCTTT. Its protein product is CARRDENTEAFF.

The chain joins TRBV18 to TRBJ1-2, with D possibly matching TRBD1 (6 bases). Germline values: CDR1 KGHSH, CDR2 LQKENI. This CDR3 has 12 amino acids. With 3 bases removed from V and 6 bases from J, the gap between germline ends came to 8 bases. The CDR3 DNA reads as TGTGCCAGCTCACCTAGGGACAATGGCTACACCTTC. Translation gives CASSPRDNGYTF.

The chain carries TRBV7-2 and TRBJ2-7; D is possibly TRBD1 (6 bases). Looked up from germline, CDR1 is SGHTA and CDR2 is FQGNSA. V lost 5 bases and J lost 3, with 14 bases in between. CDR3 size: 14 residues. The CDR3 reads CASSHVGASYEQYF. The CDR3 DNA reads TGTGCCAGCAGCCACGTGGGGGCGAGCTACGAGCAGTACTTC.

V and J are TRBV5-1 and TRBJ2-7; 15 bases are a match to TRBD2. The V segment lost 1 base and the J segment 0 bases; nucleotides outside the gene matches: 8. The CDR3 extends over 19 amino acids. CDR1 and CDR2 from the germline V gene are SGHRS and YFSETQ. The CDR3 protein is CASSLTGLAGGPPSYEQYF. Here the CDR3 DNA reads TGCGCCAGCAGCTTGACCGGACTAGCGGGAGGGCCTCCCTCCTACGAGCAGTACTTC.

As regards this clone: Relative to the germline gene, one junction end is altered; a read error may explain this. This specimen includes other DNA sequences encoding the same CDR3. The chain has TRBV28 and TRBJ1-1; D may be TRBD1 (6 bases). There are 15 residues in the CDR3. CDR1 MDHEN and CDR2 SYDVKM come from the germline V gene. The CDR3 protein is CASSAPTGKYTEAFF. DNA of the CDR3: TGTGCCAGCAGTGCCCCAACAGGGAAATACACTGAAGCTTTTTTT.

V gene TRBV7-9 combines with J gene TRBJ1-5; D is undetermined. Germline values: CDR1 SEHNR, CDR2 FQNEAQ (reference sequence). CDR3 length: 13 amino acids. Between the trimmed V and J ends, which lost 0 bases and 4 bases, there was a span of 4 bases. CDR3 nucleotide sequence: TGTGCCAGCAGCTTAGCCGTGAATCAGCCCCAGCATTTT. Translation gives CASSLAVNQPQHF.

This clone has only one observation. This chain links TRBV4-2 with TRBJ2-2; tentative D call: TRBD1 (7 bases). The germline V and J ends were trimmed by 4 bases and 4 bases, with 10 bases remaining between them. CDR1 and CDR2 (germline): LGHNA, YNFKEQ. This CDR3 comprises 14 residues. The CDR3 DNA is TGTGCCAGCAGCCCAGGGGGGCGCACCGGGGAGCTGTTTTTT. It is translated as CASSPGGRTGELFF.

Comments on this clone: Within the sample, other DNA sequences also encode this same CDR3. The gene calls are TRBV28 and TRBJ2-3; D gene unclear. V lost 6 bases and J lost 0, with 7 bases in between. This CDR3 is 13 amino acids long. Germline V gene lookup returns CDR1 MDHEN and CDR2 SYDVKM. This chain's CDR3 is CASSPPSTDTQYF. The CDR3 nucleotides read TGTGCCAGCAGCCCCCCAAGCACAGATACGCAGTATTTT.

Points on this clone: The sample has other DNA sequences that encode this CDR3 too. The rearrangement uses TRBV7-2 and TRBJ2-7; 10 nucleotides align to TRBD2. The V gene end was trimmed by 2 bases and the J gene end by 2 bases; junction bases not matched to a gene: 0. This CDR3 spans 14 amino acids. Germline V lookup: CDR1 SGHTA, CDR2 FQGNSA. In DNA form, the CDR3 reads TGTGCCAGCAGCTTAACTAGCGGGACCTACGAGCAGTACTTC. It specifies CASSLTSGTYEQYF.